This TCR beta chain stems from a study of Tregs in tolerant kidney transplant recipients. Study results and limitations: Biological reproducibility was not directly addressed, but technical replication error appeared minimal. The small number of patients limits these findings pending further validation. Expanding Tregs on activated donor B cells appeared to best identify donor-specific TCRbeta clones.

Unstimulated regulatory T cells (CD4+CD25+CD127-), CD4+CD25- non-regulatory cells, CD4 and CD8 cells were FACS-sorted from thawed PBMCs. Measured with immunoSEQ multiplex PCR; TCRdb has only the in-frame clones, and not every one. Of about 120,000 clones in the sample, about 91% were seen once. With regard to this clone: Antigen: not known.

Sequenced sample: CD4+ T cells from blood. The clonotype was recovered from a human donor in good health.

As DNA, the CDR3 is TGCGCCAGCAGCCAAGTGGGACGGGACCGATCCTACGAGCAGTACTTC. Its protein is CASSQVGRDRSYEQYF. The gene calls are TRBV4-1 and TRBJ2-7; D tentatively reads TRBD1 or TRBD2 (5 bases each). The CDR3 runs 16 residues. Per germline, CDR1 MGHRA and CDR2 YSYEKL. Trimming removed 1 base at V and 1 base at J, with 14 bases between.